A single sample is the source of the 10 T cell receptor beta chains below, sequenced in a study of immune evolution from preneoplasia to lung adenocarcinoma. This table comes from immunoSEQ multiplex PCR, and its TCRdb copy is limited to in-frame clones, with some not included. The sample includes some 9,500 clones, 79% of them seen just once. Sequencing was performed on FFPE lung adenocarcinoma in situ tissue. These receptors all come from an older person with lung adenocarcinoma.

V is TRBV11-3 and J is TRBJ2-1; tentatively, D is TRBD2 (6 bases). This CDR3 is 13 amino acids long. CDR1 is SGHNT and CDR2 is YENEEA in the germline V gene. Trimming shortened V by 6 bases and J by 4 bases, and 10 bases separated the two germline ends. The CDR3 spells CASRFGSYNEQFF. CDR3 in DNA: TGTGCCAGCAGGTTCGGGAGTTACAATGAGCAGTTCTTC.

This chain joins TRBV27 and TRBJ1-2; 7 bases line up with TRBD1. The CDR3 has 13 residues. Germline V gene sequence: CDR1 MNHEY, CDR2 SMNVEV (reference sequence). V shed 6 bases and J 7 bases; nucleotides not matched to a gene: 8. CDR3: CASSEGGRSGYTF. The CDR3 coding sequence is TGTGCCAGCAGCGAAGGGGGCCGGAGTGGCTACACCTTC.

J is TRBJ1-2 and V is TRBV11-3; D unclear. The CDR3 runs to 12 residues. CDR1 and CDR2 (germline): SGHNT, YENEEA. V was cut by 7 bases and J by 0 bases, with 6 bases left in between. CDR3 region: CASTDTNYGYTF. DNA of the CDR3: TGTGCCAGCACCGACACTAACTATGGCTACACCTTC.

The genes are TRBV7-8 and TRBJ1-5; 12 nucleotides align to TRBD1. CDR3 size: 18 residues. V was clipped by 2 bases and J by 2 bases; unmatched bases: 7. The germline gives CDR1 SGHVS, CDR2 FQNEAQ. The CDR3 is CASSLIGTGGSGNQPQHF. In DNA form, the CDR3 reads TGTGCCAGCAGCTTAATAGGGACAGGGGGCTCGGGCAATCAGCCCCAGCATTTT.

Turning to this clone: This sample also contains other DNA sequences that code for the same CDR3. V is TRBV18 and J is TRBJ2-3; D is undetermined. Germline values: CDR1 KGHSH, CDR2 LQKENI. V lost 6 bases and J lost 3, with 16 bases in between. This CDR3 comprises 15 residues. The CDR3 reads CASSRTSIGTDTQYF. CDR3 sequence (DNA): TGTGCCAGCTCCCGTACGAGTATCGGGACAGATACGCAGTATTTT.

This chain connects TRBV6-5 to TRBJ1-1; D remains unclear. Germline V CDR1 and CDR2: MNHEY, SVGAGI. There are 15 residues in the CDR3. V dropped 7 bases and J dropped 0 bases, with 15 bases sitting between them. The CDR3 sequence: CASTPTGTMNTEAFF. CDR3 coding DNA: TGTGCCAGCACCCCGACGGGAACTATGAACACTGAAGCTTTCTTT.

The chain has TRBV5-5 and TRBJ2-1, with 8 bases identical to TRBD2. CDR3 length equals 16 residues. From germline, CDR1 is SGHKS and CDR2 YYEKEE (reference sequence). The junction had 12 bases not matched to a gene; V was cut back by 3 bases and J by 7 bases. The DNA for the CDR3 is TGTGCCAGCAGCTCGGGCATCACTAGCGGAGAGAATGAGCAGTTCTTC. Amino acids: CASSSGITSGENEQFF. The full variable domain, in which reference TRBV5-5 and TRBJ2-1 provide the parts outside the CDR3, is DAGVTQSPTHLIKTRGQQVTLRCSPISGHKSVSWYQQVLGQGPQFIFQYYEKEERGRGNFPDRFSARQFPNYSSELNVNALLLGDSALYLCASSSGITSGENEQFFGPGTRLTVL.

There are a few counts of this clone. The chain employs TRBV7-2 and TRBJ2-7, with D perhaps TRBD1 or TRBD2 (7 bases each). Looked up from germline, CDR1 is SGHTA and CDR2 is FQGNSA. V gave up 5 bases and J gave up 7 bases, with 9 bases separating them. This CDR3 region has 11 residues. CDR3 sequence (DNA): TGTGCCAGCAGCCAGGGGGGGGAGCAGTACTTC. Protein product: CASSQGGEQYF.

The rearrangement uses TRBV7-9 and TRBJ1-4; 7 nucleotides match TRBD1. CDR1 and CDR2 from the germline V gene are SEHNR and FQNEAQ (reference sequence). This CDR3 has 14 amino acids. Germline trimming cut 5 bases from V and 3 bases from J; bases unmatched to any gene: 3. The CDR3 loop reads CASSTGQSNEKLFF. The CDR3 region has the DNA TGTGCCAGCAGCACGGGACAGTCTAATGAAAAACTGTTTTTT.

This chain connects TRBV28 to TRBJ1-2; the D is unclear. V gave up 3 bases and J gave up 5 bases, with 13 bases separating them. CDR3 size: 14 residues. Germline V gene lookup returns CDR1 MDHEN and CDR2 SYDVKM. The CDR3 DNA is TGTGCCAGCAGTTTGTCCATACCTGGGTATGGCTACACCTTC. It codes for CASSLSIPGYGYTF.